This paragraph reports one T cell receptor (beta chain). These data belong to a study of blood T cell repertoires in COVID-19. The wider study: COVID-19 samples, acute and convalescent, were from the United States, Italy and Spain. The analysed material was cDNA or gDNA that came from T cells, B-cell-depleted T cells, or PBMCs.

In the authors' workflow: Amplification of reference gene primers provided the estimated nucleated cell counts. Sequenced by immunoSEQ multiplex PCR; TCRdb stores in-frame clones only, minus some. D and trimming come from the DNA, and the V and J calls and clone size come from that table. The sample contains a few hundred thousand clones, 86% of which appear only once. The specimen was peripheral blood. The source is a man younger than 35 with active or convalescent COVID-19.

CDR3 sequence reads: CASSTRTGLNQPQHF. The CDR3 DNA reads TGTGCCAGCAGTACCCGGACAGGACTCAATCAGCCCCAGCATTTT. This chain links TRBV27 with TRBJ1-5; 7 bases fit TRBD1. The CDR3 sequence is 15 residues long. Per the germline V gene, CDR1 is MNHEY and CDR2 is SMNVEV (reference sequence). V gave up 5 bases and J gave up 3 bases; unmatched junction bases: 7.